Here is one TCR beta chain with its context. Its antigen is as yet unknown. The same CDR3 can be traced to other DNA sequences in this sample. This sample is drawn from a study of cytomegalovirus exposure and HLA in healthy donors. CDR3 length equals 15 residues. The germline V and J ends were trimmed by 7 bases and 5 bases, with 21 bases remaining between them. Germline V CDR1 and CDR2: MGHDK, SYGVNS. The PCR made use of 60 Vbeta and 13 Jbeta primers. Using immunoSEQ multiplex PCR, the repertoire was profiled, and TCRdb retains in-frame clones only, with some absent. Here the sample spans roughly 130,000 clones, 70% to 85% being singletons. General observations from the study: A later analysis linked a missense variant in DCLRE1C to the trimming of TCR beta V and J genes. Through in vitro validation, three CMV-associated chains were shown to be specific for CMV antigens. In an earlier analysis, most TCR beta V segments were productive about 87% or about 30% of the time. Immune exposure was documented only through CMV serostatus.

This receptor was taken from a woman aged 18-29 years in good health and CMV-seropositive. The source material was PBMCs. The chain joins TRBV25-1 to TRBJ2-7, with a possible D match to TRBD2 (6 bases). CDR3 coding DNA: TGTGCCAGCAATGCGGGGTCGGCAGGTGAGAACGAGCAGTACTTC. This codes for CASNAGSAGENEQYF.